Below, 18 T cell receptor beta chains from the same sample are listed, as sequenced in a study of T cells after yellow fever vaccination. TCRdb re-derived calls from the 5' RACE reads in MiXCR, one entry per CDR3 protein. The sample records roughly 340,000 distinct CDR3 sequences, almost 4% being singletons. Sequencing was performed on PBMCs, taken 5 days after the yellow fever booster vaccination. The receptors were gathered from a man between 18 and 29 years old who received the YFV17D yellow fever vaccine.

This clonotype was recorded at least ten times. This chain joins TRBV28 and TRBJ2-5; D is undetermined. V was cut by 6 bases and J by 4 bases, with 12 bases left in between. The CDR3 covers 13 residues. Germline CDR1 and CDR2: MDHEN and SYDVKM. CDR3 amino acids: CASRPGGVETQYF. Here the CDR3 DNA reads TGTGCCAGCAGGCCCGGCGGAGTAGAGACCCAGTACTTC.

This chain joins TRBV27 and TRBJ2-5; TRBD1 matches at 7 bases. V dropped 3 bases and J dropped 5; count of bases not matched to a gene: 12. This CDR3 is 16 amino acids long. Germline assignment: CDR1 MNHEY and CDR2 SMNVEV (reference sequence). DNA of the CDR3: TGTGCCAGCAGTTTTCGGCAGGGGGTTACCCACGAGACCCAGTACTTC. Encoded protein: CASSFRQGVTHETQYF.

This clonotype turned up a few times. The V gene is TRBV5-1, the J gene TRBJ2-3; TRBD2 matches at 8 bases. With 2 bases clipped from V and 5 bases from J, the junction kept 10 bases outside the gene matches. The CDR3 is 16 amino acids. CDR1 and CDR2 (germline): SGHRS, YFSETQ. CDR3 coding DNA: TGCGCCAGCAGCTTACAGGCCGGGGGGGACGGAGATACGCAGTATTTT. Translated, it gives CASSLQAGGDGDTQYF.

This clonotype came up a few times. The gene calls are TRBV5-6 and TRBJ2-3, with D perhaps TRBD2 (6 bases). V gave up 4 bases and J gave up 8 bases, with 14 bases separating them. From germline, CDR1 is SGHDT and CDR2 YYEEEE. CDR3 length: 13 residues. In nucleotides, the CDR3 is TGTGCCAGCAGCCAGAGCGGGCTGGGTACGCAGTATTTT. Translation: CASSQSGLGTQYF.

At least ten counts were recorded for this clonotype. The chain carries TRBV10-3 and TRBJ2-1, with D tentatively TRBD2 (7 bases). CDR1 ENHRY and CDR2 SYGVKD come from the germline V gene. Trimming pared 3 bases from V and 10 bases from J, leaving 13 bases between. This CDR3 is built from 13 residues. CDR3 sequence reads: CAISDKGGGEQFF. For the CDR3, the DNA is TGTGCCATCAGTGATAAGGGAGGGGGAGAGCAGTTCTTC.

This clonotype was observed many times. The chain combines TRBV27 with TRBJ2-3; 8 positions match TRBD1. V shed 9 bases and J 6 bases; nucleotides not matched to a gene: 14. The CDR3 runs 15 residues. Germline V gene data show CDR1 as MNHEY and CDR2 as SMNVEV (reference sequence). CDR3 coding DNA: TGTGCCAGTCAAATCAGGGGGCGACGAGGGGATACGCAGTATTTT. Its protein product is CASQIRGRRGDTQYF.

The chain combines TRBV7-7 with TRBJ2-1, with D possibly being TRBD1 or TRBD2 (5 bases each). The germline V gene has CDR1 SSHAT and CDR2 FNYEAQ (reference sequence). V was pared by 1 base and J by 8 bases, with 12 bases between. CDR3 size: 14 residues. Here the CDR3 DNA reads TGTGCCAGCAGCTTAGGACCCCTGGGGGATGAGCAGTTCTTC. This translates into CASSLGPLGDEQFF.

This clonotype was detected ten times or more. The chain is built from TRBV6-1 and TRBJ1-3; D unresolved. V lost 2 bases and J lost 0, with 17 bases in between. Germline lookup yields CDR1 MNHNS and CDR2 SASEGT. The CDR3 covers 18 residues. The CDR3 coding sequence is TGTGCCAGCAGTGAATACTGGAGGAAGGCCGCCTCTGGAAACACCATATATTTT. It is translated as CASSEYWRKAASGNTIYF.

This clonotype has a count of ten or more. The chain has TRBV6-5 and TRBJ2-7, with D possibly being TRBD1 (6 bases). The CDR3 has 14 amino acids. Germline V CDR1 and CDR2: MNHEY, SVGAGI. V was clipped by 2 bases and J by 1 base, with 9 bases between them. The CDR3 protein is CASSYRDRSYEQYF. CDR3 coding DNA: TGTGCCAGCAGTTACAGAGACAGGTCCTACGAGCAGTACTTC.

The gene calls are TRBV7-6 and TRBJ2-5, with 8 bases lining up with TRBD2. V lost 6 bases, J lost 3 bases, and 6 bases stayed unmatched. The V gene's germline CDR1 is SGHVS and CDR2 FNYEAQ. The CDR3 spans 14 residues. CDR3 bases: TGTGCCAGCAGGTCCGTGCGGGGGGAAGAGACCCAGTACTTC. It specifies CASRSVRGEETQYF.

The rearrangement joins TRBV7-8 to TRBJ1-4; no clear D. The germline gives CDR1 SGHVS, CDR2 FQNEAQ. V gave up 3 bases and J gave up 7 bases, with 15 bases separating them. There are 15 residues in the CDR3. For the CDR3, the DNA is TGTGCCAGCAGCTTGTACAGTCGTTCTCTTGAAAAACTGTTTTTT. It encodes CASSLYSRSLEKLFF.

This clonotype was detected many times. In nucleotides, the CDR3 is TGTGCCAGCAGCTTTACCCGGGGGAATGGCTACACCTTC. It translates to CASSFTRGNGYTF. V usage is TRBV7-8 and J usage is TRBJ1-2; D perhaps matches TRBD1 (5 bases). V shed 3 bases and J shed 6 bases, with 11 bases lying between them. In germline, CDR1 is SGHVS, CDR2 FQNEAQ. This CDR3 has 13 residues.

The sample holds a few counts of this clonotype. V usage is TRBV29-1 and J usage is TRBJ1-4; D ambiguous. Germline CDR1 reads SQVTM; CDR2 reads ANQGSEA. This CDR3 has 11 residues. Trimming left V 7 bases short and J 8 bases short, with 11 bases between. The CDR3 DNA reads TGCAGCGCCGGGCAAAAGGAAAAACTGTTTTTT. Residues: CSAGQKEKLFF.

This clonotype was observed many times. The chain carries TRBV7-2 and TRBJ2-1; 12 nucleotides align to TRBD2. The length of the CDR3 is 18 residues. With 7 bases clipped from V and 3 bases from J, the junction kept 13 bases outside the gene matches. Germline CDR1 and CDR2: SGHTA and FQGNSA. CDR3 protein: CASTQRASGGAIYNEQFF. The CDR3 region has the DNA TGTGCCAGCACCCAAAGGGCTAGCGGGGGGGCTATCTACAATGAGCAGTTCTTC.

This clonotype was recorded many times. V is TRBV10-3 and J is TRBJ2-1; 11 bases fit TRBD1. Germline-derived CDR1 and CDR2 are ENHRY and SYGVKD. The CDR3 spans 14 residues. V shed 7 bases, J shed 6 bases, and the junction held 5 bases outside the gene matches. The CDR3 sequence is CAIKTGTGGNEQFF. The CDR3 region has the DNA TGTGCCATCAAAACCGGGACAGGGGGCAATGAGCAGTTCTTC.

The chain uses TRBV28 and TRBJ2-7; TRBD1 agrees at 7 bases. From germline, CDR1 is MDHEN and CDR2 SYDVKM. The CDR3 is 15 residues long. Losses at the gene ends were 4 bases for V and 1 base for J; bases not matched to a gene: 7. CDR3 in DNA: TGTGCCAGCAGTTCGACAGGGAAAGGGTCCTACGAGCAGTACGTC. Its translation: CASSSTGKGSYEQYV.

This chain connects TRBV4-3 to TRBJ2-1; D unresolved. Germline-derived CDR1 and CDR2 are LGHNA and YSLEER. The CDR3 extends over 17 amino acids. V lost 0 bases, J lost 0 bases, and 12 bases lay in between. CDR3 protein: CASSQESEPSSYNEQFF. The DNA of the CDR3 is TGCGCCAGCAGCCAAGAATCAGAACCGAGCTCCTACAATGAGCAGTTCTTC.

This clonotype was seen many times. The chain joins TRBV11-2 to TRBJ2-1; the D call may be TRBD1 or TRBD2 (6 bases each). CDR1 is SGHAT and CDR2 is FQNNGV in the germline V gene. V was trimmed by 5 bases and J by 10 bases, leaving 12 bases between them. CDR3 size: 12 residues. The CDR3 protein is CASSPGGVEQFF. The CDR3 nucleotides read TGTGCCAGCAGCCCCGGGGGCGTAGAGCAGTTCTTC.